The next 18 T cell receptor beta chains were all read from a single sample in a study of OX40 agonist ivuxolimab in advanced cancers. Measured with immunoSEQ multiplex PCR; TCRdb has only the in-frame clones, and not every one. This sample carries tens of thousands of clones, around three quarters of them seen once, and the ten largest clones take about 15%. The sequencing used CD4+ or CD8+ T cells sorted from blood, collected in a trial of the OX40 agonist ivuxolimab. The receptors were sampled from an adult with an advanced solid tumor such as melanoma, head and neck, liver or kidney cancer.

V and J are TRBV11-1 and TRBJ2-2, with D perhaps TRBD2 (7 bases). The germline V gene has CDR1 SGHAT and CDR2 FQDESV (reference sequence). Trimming shortened V by 2 bases and J by 4 bases, and 11 bases separated the two germline ends. This CDR3 is 15 amino acids long. CDR3 sequence (DNA): TGTGCCAGCAGCTTATGGGGGGGCCGCACCGGGGAGCTGTTTTTT. This gives the protein CASSLWGGRTGELFF.

This chain uses TRBV28 with TRBJ2-1; 7 positions agree with TRBD1. The CDR3 length is 16 residues. V was pared by 3 bases and J by 4 bases, with 9 bases of the junction left unmatched. The germline gives CDR1 MDHEN, CDR2 SYDVKM. This chain's CDR3 is CASSFPRDRLYNEQFF. The CDR3 bases are TGTGCCAGCAGTTTCCCCCGGGACAGACTATACAATGAGCAGTTCTTC.

The chain uses TRBV6-9 and TRBJ2-1, with 12 bases matching TRBD2. In germline, CDR1 is MNHGY, CDR2 SVAAGI. With V trimmed by 3 bases and J by 9 bases, 21 bases remained unmatched. This CDR3 contains 20 residues. CDR3: CASSYGTVTSGGAQSLEQFF. Here the CDR3 DNA reads TGTGCCAGCAGTTACGGGACAGTGACTAGCGGGGGCGCCCAGAGCCTTGAGCAGTTCTTC.

This rearrangement joins TRBV15 to TRBJ2-6, with TRBD2 as a possible D gene (5 bases). Trimming pared 0 bases from V and 2 bases from J, leaving 11 bases between. Germline assignment: CDR1 LNHNV and CDR2 YYDKDF (reference sequence). CDR3 length equals 17 residues. DNA for the CDR3: TGTGCCACCAGCAGAGAGATACGGGGAGCTGGGGCCAACGTCCTGACTTTC. Translated: CATSREIRGAGANVLTF.

The chain links TRBV14 to TRBJ1-2; possible D gene TRBD1, 5 bases. Trimming removed 0 bases from V and 6 bases from J, with 11 bases in between. The germline V gene has CDR1 SGHDN and CDR2 FVKESK. The length of the CDR3 is 14 residues. The CDR3 bases are TGTGCCAGCAGCCAAGATCTTGGGACGGATGGCTACACCTTC. Protein product: CASSQDLGTDGYTF.

This clone occurred once. This chain connects TRBV5-1 to TRBJ1-4; TRBD1 is a possible D gene (5 bases). Trimming cost V 2 bases and J 4 bases, with 18 bases left between them. CDR3 length: 17 residues. The V gene's germline CDR1 is SGHRS and CDR2 YFSETQ. CDR3 region: CASSFEGGTPINEKLFF. The DNA of the CDR3 is TGCGCCAGCAGCTTTGAAGGAGGGACCCCAATTAATGAAAAACTGTTTTTT.

This chain links TRBV29-1 with TRBJ1-4; a possible D gene is TRBD1 (6 bases). V was clipped by 7 bases and J by 3 bases, with 21 bases between them. The CDR3 has 16 amino acids. CDR1 and CDR2 from the germline V gene are SQVTM and ANQGSEA. CDR3 sequence: CSGAQGLTGSNEKLFF. The CDR3 DNA sequence: TGCAGCGGTGCCCAGGGCTTGACAGGATCTAATGAAAAACTGTTTTTT.

This clone was recorded once. The chain has TRBV7-3 and TRBJ2-5; 10 bases match TRBD2. The CDR3 length is 16 residues. V dropped 5 bases and J dropped 0; count of bases not matched to a gene: 6. The V gene's germline CDR1 is SGHTA and CDR2 FQGTGA. Here the CDR3 DNA reads TGTGCCAGCAGCCCATCACTAGCGGGGCACCAAGAGACCCAGTACTTC. Amino acid sequence: CASSPSLAGHQETQYF. The full variable domain, in which reference TRBV7-3 and TRBJ2-5 provide the parts outside the CDR3, is GAGVSQTPSNKVTEKGKYVELRCDPISGHTALYWYRQSLGQGPEFLIYFQGTGAADDSGLPNDRFFAVRPEGSVSTLKIQRTERGDSAVYLCASSPSLAGHQETQYFGPGTRLLVL.

V and J are TRBV5-6 and TRBJ1-2; the D is unclear. This CDR3 has 13 amino acids. In germline, CDR1 is SGHDT, CDR2 YYEEEE. V lost 3 bases, J lost 8 bases, and 14 bases lay in between. The CDR3, as DNA: TGTGCCAGCAGCTCCTGGGCCCATGGGGGCTACACCTTC. It specifies CASSSWAHGGYTF. Supplemented by reference TRBV5-6 and TRBJ1-2, the full variable domain reads DAGVTQSPTHLIKTRGQQVTLRCSPKSGHDTVSWYQQALGQGPQFIFQYYEEEERQRGNFPDRFSGHQFPNYSSELNVNALLLGDSALYLCASSSWAHGGYTFGSGTRLTVV.

CDR3 protein: CASSIGSGHGYQPQHF. DNA for the CDR3: TGTGCCAGTAGTATCGGTTCCGGACACGGTTATCAGCCCCAGCATTTT. The chain links TRBV19 to TRBJ1-5, with a tentative D call TRBD1 (5 bases). This CDR3 contains 16 residues. Germline values: CDR1 LNHDA, CDR2 SQIVND (reference sequence). V was clipped by 3 bases and J by 5 bases, with 17 bases between them.

CDR3 protein: CASSEVARAKHANYGYTF. The CDR3 nucleotides read TGTGCCAGCAGTGAAGTGGCCAGGGCCAAACATGCTAACTATGGCTACACCTTC. The chain links TRBV6-1 to TRBJ1-2; tentatively, D is TRBD1 (5 bases). This CDR3 has 18 residues. Germline V gives CDR1 MNHNS, CDR2 SASEGT. V was cut by 1 base and J by 0 bases, with 18 bases left in between.

This chain uses TRBV11-2 with TRBJ2-1; possible D gene TRBD2, 5 bases. The V end lost 1 base, the J end lost 2 bases, and 9 bases lay between the germline ends. Germline assignment: CDR1 SGHAT and CDR2 FQNNGV. The CDR3 totals 15 residues. The DNA for the CDR3 is TGTGCCAGCAGCTTAGGGGCGGGTCCCTACAATGAGCAGTTCTTC. Translating it yields CASSLGAGPYNEQFF.

Only a few counts were recorded for this clone. The rearrangement links TRBV5-1 to TRBJ2-3; D ambiguous. CDR1 SGHRS and CDR2 YFSETQ come from the germline V gene. V lost 4 bases to trimming and J lost 7 bases, with 22 bases between them. The CDR3 is 16 amino acids. The CDR3 DNA is TGCGCCAGCAGCACCTCCGGGTACAAAGAAAGGAATACGCAGTATTTT. Translation gives CASSTSGYKERNTQYF.

The rearrangement joins TRBV6-1 to TRBJ2-5; 8 nucleotides match TRBD1. CDR1 and CDR2 from the germline V gene are MNHNS and SASEGT. After removal of 6 bases from V and 3 bases from J, the junction contained 6 bases not matched to a gene. The CDR3 has 14 residues. The CDR3 spells CASRLDRVKETQYF. CDR3 nucleotide sequence: TGTGCCAGCAGATTGGACAGGGTAAAAGAGACCCAGTACTTC.

The chain links TRBV30 to TRBJ2-1; 10 nucleotides line up with TRBD1. The germline V gene has CDR1 GTSNPN and CDR2 SVGIG (reference sequence). The V gene end was trimmed by 5 bases and the J gene end by 0 bases; junction bases not matched to a gene: 4. The CDR3 contains 15 residues. The CDR3 loop reads CAWGQGVNSYNEQFF. The CDR3 region has the DNA TGTGCCTGGGGACAGGGGGTCAACTCCTACAATGAGCAGTTCTTC.

This clone was observed a handful of times. The J gene is TRBJ1-6, the V gene TRBV6-1; 7 bases are a match to TRBD1. The CDR3 runs to 14 residues. J gave up 6 bases and V 11 bases, and 10 bases lay outside the gene matches. Germline CDR1 is MNHNS and CDR2 is SASEGT. The CDR3 here is CACHGTAINSPLHF. CDR3 in DNA: TGTGCCTGTCACGGGACAGCAATTAATTCACCCCTCCACTTT.

The chain is built from TRBV7-6 and TRBJ1-1; the match to TRBD1 covers 7 bases. This CDR3 is 15 amino acids long. CDR1 and CDR2 (germline): SGHVS, FNYEAQ. Unmatched junction bases numbered 12, after V lost 5 bases and J lost 6 bases. The CDR3 region has the DNA TGTGCCAGCAGCCACCGACAGGGTATTTGCGCTGAAGCTTTCTTT. Translated, it gives CASSHRQGICAEAFF. Together with reference TRBV7-6 and TRBJ1-1, the CDR3 gives the full variable domain: GAGVSQSPRYKVTKRGQDVALRCDPISGHVSLYWYRQALGQGPEFLTYFNYEAQQDKSGLPNDRFSAERPEGSISTLTIQRTEQRDSAMYRCASSHRQGICAEAFFGQGTRLTVV.

This CDR3 is CAWSEEVGNTIYF. CDR3 nucleotide sequence: TGTGCCTGGAGTGAGGAGGTTGGAAACACCATATATTTT. This rearrangement joins TRBV30 to TRBJ1-3; no clear D. The CDR3 sequence is 13 residues long. The V gene lost 1 base and the J gene lost 3 bases, with 7 bases spanning the gap. From germline, CDR1 is GTSNPN and CDR2 SVGIG (reference sequence).